This TCR beta chain was captured by sequencing in a study of Graves' ophthalmopathy and Graves' hyperthyroidism. The study, taken as a whole, reports: Prediction of ophthalmopathy progression reached about 71% sensitivity and approximately 74% specificity.

There are a few counts of this clonotype. Antigen: not known. CDR1 SGHVS and CDR2 FQNEAQ come from the germline V gene. The V gene end was trimmed by 3 bases and the J gene end by 2 bases; junction bases not matched to a gene: 12. The CDR3 has 17 residues. Scientists amplified the TCR beta CDR3 regions from RNA transcripts. In the first round, RT-PCR was carried out with HTBI primers, and a multiplex PCR formed the second round. From the multiplex PCR reads, TCRdb called clonotypes with MiXCR, one entry per CDR3 protein. The data contain roughly 1.1 million distinct CDR3 sequences, less than 45% of them singletons. As diagnostic evidence, clinical symptoms, serum thyroxine, TRAb, thyroid ultrasound and orbital computed tomography were relied upon.

Sequencing was carried out using peripheral blood or thyroid tissue (not recorded which). V and J are TRBV7-8 and TRBJ2-5; 7 bases line up with TRBD1. The TCR was taken from an adult man with Graves' hyperthyroidism. CDR3 region: CASSFATLQGFQETQYF. Here the CDR3 DNA reads TGTGCCAGCAGCTTCGCTACACTACAGGGGTTTCAAGAGACCCAGTACTTC. Full variable domain (rest looked up from reference TRBV7-8 and TRBJ2-5): GAGVSQSPRYKVAKRGQDVALRCDPISGHVSLFWYQQALGQGPEFLTYFQNEAQLDKSGLPSDRFFAERPEGSVSTLKIQRTQQEDSAVYLCASSFATLQGFQETQYFGPGTRLLVL.